Listed below are T cell receptor beta chains from one sample, sequenced in a study of T cell responses to AZD1222 COVID-19 vaccine. TCRdb keeps only in-frame clones here, not all; method: immunoSEQ multiplex PCR. The data contain over 130,000 clones, approximately 92% of them singletons. The material sequenced was peripheral blood, taken on day 0 of AZD1222 vaccination. These receptors were taken from an adult in good health. The CDR3 runs from the conserved cysteine through the conserved F or W. Each record gives: clone size, J gene, D gene, V gene, CDR3 DNA, CDR3 protein. The D gene is left open where the match is weak. Expanded clones are given a class, and other clones once, few, many or no size at all.

clone_size: once; j_call: TRBJ2-7; d_call: -; v_call: TRBV9; cdr3_nt: TGTGCCAGCAGCGGAAGCAGGGGCGAGCAGTACTTC; cdr3_aa: CASSGSRGEQYF
clone_size: -; j_call: TRBJ1-1; d_call: TRBD1; v_call: TRBV20-1; cdr3_nt: TGCAGTGCCCACAGGGGGACTGAAGCTTTCTTT; cdr3_aa: CSAHRGTEAFF
clone_size: -; j_call: TRBJ1-5; d_call: TRBD1; v_call: TRBV7-6; cdr3_nt: TGTGCCAGCAGCTGGGGGACAGCTAATCAGCCCCAGCATTTT; cdr3_aa: CASSWGTANQPQHF
clone_size: -; j_call: TRBJ1-2; d_call: TRBD1; v_call: TRBV28; cdr3_nt: TGTGCCAGCAGTTCGGAGACAGGGGTGGGCTACACCTTC; cdr3_aa: CASSSETGVGYTF
clone_size: -; j_call: TRBJ2-1; d_call: -; v_call: TRBV10-2; cdr3_nt: TGCGCCAGCAGTGAGTTGGATGAGCAGTTCTTC; cdr3_aa: CASSELDEQFF
clone_size: -; j_call: TRBJ1-5; d_call: -; v_call: TRBV2; cdr3_nt: TGTGCCAGCCAAAGGGGCAGGGGTAGCAATCAGCCCCAGCATTTT; cdr3_aa: CASQRGRGSNQPQHF
clone_size: -; j_call: TRBJ2-7; d_call: -; v_call: TRBV5-6; cdr3_nt: TGTGCCAGCAGCTTGGTTTGGGACGCCGACTACGAGCAGTACTTC; cdr3_aa: CASSLVWDADYEQYF
clone_size: -; j_call: TRBJ1-5; d_call: -; v_call: TRBV19; cdr3_nt: TGTGCCACCGTCGAGGAACACTATAGCAATCAGCCCCAGCATTTT; cdr3_aa: CATVEEHYSNQPQHF
clone_size: -; j_call: TRBJ2-7; d_call: -; v_call: TRBV21-1; cdr3_nt: TGTGCCAGCAGCGTTCCGGGACCAAGGATCTACGAGCAGTACTTC; cdr3_aa: CASSVPGPRIYEQYF
clone_size: -; j_call: TRBJ2-4; d_call: -; v_call: TRBV5-6; cdr3_nt: TGTGCCAGCAGCTTAGGGGGGAATCGTAACATTCAGTACTTC; cdr3_aa: CASSLGGNRNIQYF
clone_size: -; j_call: TRBJ2-2; d_call: TRBD1; v_call: TRBV10-1; cdr3_nt: TGCGCCAGCAGTTTGAAGGACAGGGGTGACACCGGGGAGCTGTTTTTT; cdr3_aa: CASSLKDRGDTGELFF
clone_size: -; j_call: TRBJ2-3; d_call: -; v_call: TRBV18; cdr3_nt: TGTGCCAGCTCACCAGGCGCCACAGATACGCAGTATTTT; cdr3_aa: CASSPGATDTQYF
clone_size: -; j_call: TRBJ2-7; d_call: -; v_call: TRBV14; cdr3_nt: TGTGCCAGCAGCCCGGGGAGCTCCTACGAGCAGTACTTC; cdr3_aa: CASSPGSSYEQYF
clone_size: -; j_call: TRBJ1-1; d_call: -; v_call: TRBV7-2; cdr3_nt: TGTGCCAGCAGCCTAAACAGGGTCATCACTGAAGCTTTCTTT; cdr3_aa: CASSLNRVITEAFF
clone_size: -; j_call: TRBJ2-6; d_call: -; v_call: TRBV3-1/TRBV3-2; cdr3_nt: TGTGCCAGCAGCCAACGGGACATGGTCTCTGGGGCCAACGTCCTGACTTTC; cdr3_aa: CASSQRDMVSGANVLTF
clone_size: -; j_call: TRBJ2-2; d_call: -; v_call: TRBV6-5; cdr3_nt: TGTGCCAGCAGTCACCAGGGAGGGGAGCTGTTTTTT; cdr3_aa: CASSHQGGELFF
clone_size: -; j_call: TRBJ2-7; d_call: -; v_call: TRBV10-3; cdr3_nt: TGTGCCATCACGGCGGATAGCTCCTACGAGCAGTACTTC; cdr3_aa: CAITADSSYEQYF
clone_size: -; j_call: TRBJ2-5; d_call: TRBD2; v_call: TRBV9; cdr3_nt: TGTGCCAGCAGCGGGGGACTAGCGGGAGGGCCTTGGGAGACCCAGTACTTC; cdr3_aa: CASSGGLAGGPWETQYF
clone_size: few; j_call: TRBJ1-4; d_call: TRBD1; v_call: TRBV28; cdr3_nt: TGTGCCAGCACAACAGGGGGCCTCATGGATGAAAAACTGTTTTTT; cdr3_aa: CASTTGGLMDEKLFF
clone_size: -; j_call: TRBJ1-1; d_call: -; v_call: TRBV7-9; cdr3_nt: TGTGCCAGCAGCTTAAGGGGAGCCAGGGGAATTATGAACACTGAAGCTTTCTTT; cdr3_aa: CASSLRGARGIMNTEAFF
clone_size: -; j_call: TRBJ1-6; d_call: -; v_call: TRBV11-2; cdr3_nt: TGTGCCAGCAGCTCTGGGGTATCCCTCCACTTT; cdr3_aa: CASSSGVSLHF
clone_size: -; j_call: TRBJ1-3; d_call: -; v_call: TRBV27; cdr3_nt: TGTGCCAGCAGTTTAACGGGGGTACCCTCTGGAAACACCATATATTTT; cdr3_aa: CASSLTGVPSGNTIYF
clone_size: -; j_call: TRBJ1-1; d_call: -; v_call: TRBV28; cdr3_nt: TGTGCCAGCAGTGTATTAAAGAACAGTCTTGAAGCTTTCTTT; cdr3_aa: CASSVLKNSLEAFF
clone_size: -; j_call: TRBJ2-7; d_call: TRBD2; v_call: TRBV5-4; cdr3_nt: TGTGCCAGCAGCCTCGGGGGGACTAGCGGGACCTACGAGCAGTACTTC; cdr3_aa: CASSLGGTSGTYEQYF
clone_size: -; j_call: TRBJ1-2; d_call: TRBD1; v_call: TRBV6-5; cdr3_nt: TGTGCCAGCAGGTATCCAACAGGGGAAGAGGGCTACACCTTC; cdr3_aa: CASRYPTGEEGYTF
clone_size: -; j_call: TRBJ1-1; d_call: -; v_call: TRBV7-8; cdr3_nt: TGTGCCAGCAGCTTGGGACAACAGAACACTGAAGCTTTCTTT; cdr3_aa: CASSLGQQNTEAFF
clone_size: -; j_call: TRBJ2-1; d_call: TRBD1; v_call: TRBV9; cdr3_nt: TGTGCCAGCAGCCTTGACAGGGGGAACTACAATGAGCAGTTCTTC; cdr3_aa: CASSLDRGNYNEQFF
clone_size: -; j_call: TRBJ1-2; d_call: -; v_call: TRBV4-2; cdr3_nt: TGTGCCAGCAGCCAAGGGGACACGGGGCGGGTAGGCTACACCTTC; cdr3_aa: CASSQGDTGRVGYTF
clone_size: -; j_call: TRBJ2-7; d_call: -; v_call: TRBV6-5; cdr3_nt: TGTGCCAGCACCGAGGGGCTAGCGATCTTCTACGAGCAGTACTTC; cdr3_aa: CASTEGLAIFYEQYF
clone_size: -; j_call: TRBJ1-1; d_call: -; v_call: TRBV29-1; cdr3_nt: TGCAGCGTTGTTAGGCTAATGAACACTGAAGCTTTCTTT; cdr3_aa: CSVVRLMNTEAFF
clone_size: -; j_call: TRBJ2-7; d_call: -; v_call: TRBV2; cdr3_nt: TGTGCCAGCAGGCCCGGGACCCCGAGCTCCTACGAGCAGTACTTC; cdr3_aa: CASRPGTPSSYEQYF
clone_size: -; j_call: TRBJ2-1; d_call: TRBD2; v_call: TRBV9; cdr3_nt: TGTGCCAGCAGCGTAGGGACTAGCGGAACCTACAATGAGCAGTTCTTC; cdr3_aa: CASSVGTSGTYNEQFF
clone_size: once; j_call: TRBJ1-5; d_call: -; v_call: TRBV28; cdr3_nt: TGTGCCAGCAGTTTTGCCCAGGCCGTCTATAGCAATCAGCCCCAGCATTTT; cdr3_aa: CASSFAQAVYSNQPQHF
clone_size: -; j_call: TRBJ1-4; d_call: -; v_call: TRBV28; cdr3_nt: TGTGCCAGCAGTCTCCCCGGTCGTGAAAAACTGTTTTTT; cdr3_aa: CASSLPGREKLFF
clone_size: -; j_call: TRBJ2-7; d_call: TRBD1; v_call: TRBV5-6; cdr3_nt: TGTGCCAGCAGCTTCCGACAGGGGAGACACGAGCAGTACTTC; cdr3_aa: CASSFRQGRHEQYF
clone_size: once; j_call: TRBJ2-5; d_call: -; v_call: TRBV19; cdr3_nt: TGTGCCAGTAGTATAGATCCCGGGACGGAAGAGACCCAGTACTTC; cdr3_aa: CASSIDPGTEETQYF
clone_size: -; j_call: TRBJ1-2; d_call: -; v_call: TRBV11-2; cdr3_nt: TGTGCCAGCAGCTTAGGGGGGGGGCGGAGCTATGGCTACACCTTC; cdr3_aa: CASSLGGGRSYGYTF
clone_size: -; j_call: TRBJ2-5; d_call: -; v_call: TRBV21-1; cdr3_nt: TGTGCCAGCACCCCCGGTGAGGGGCACTATGACGACCAAGAGACCCAGTACTTC; cdr3_aa: CASTPGEGHYDDQETQYF
clone_size: -; j_call: TRBJ1-2; d_call: -; v_call: TRBV7-6; cdr3_nt: TGTGCCAGCAGCTTAGCGGTTAACTATGGCTACACCTTC; cdr3_aa: CASSLAVNYGYTF
clone_size: -; j_call: TRBJ2-1; d_call: -; v_call: TRBV29-1; cdr3_nt: TGCAGCGTTGATAATATCCTTGGACCCTACAATGAGCAGTTCTTC; cdr3_aa: CSVDNILGPYNEQFF